The rows below give T cell receptor beta chains drawn from one sample of a study of post-analysis software for immune sequencing data. TCRdb reprocessed the PCR reads with MiXCR, giving one entry per CDR3 protein. This table has hundreds of thousands of distinct CDR3 sequences, around 53% appearing once. Source material: blood. The receptors were gathered from a girl under 18 with multiple sclerosis. The CDR3 runs from the conserved cysteine through the conserved F or W. D genes are given only for firm matches. Size is stated for part of the rows, as once, few or many counts, or as a class when the clone is expanded.

j_gene: TRBJ2-2
v_gene: TRBV12-3/TRBV12-4
abundance: .
d_gene: TRBD1
CDR3aa: CASSLGTGGRTGELFF
CDR3nt: TGTGCCAGCAGTTTAGGGACAGGGGGTCGTACCGGGGAGCTGTTTTTT

j_gene: TRBJ2-7
v_gene: TRBV27
abundance: .
d_gene: TRBD1
CDR3aa: CASRRQGPGEQYF
CDR3nt: TGTGCCAGCAGGAGACAGGGGCCGGGGGAGCAGTACTTC

j_gene: TRBJ1-2
v_gene: TRBV2
abundance: .
d_gene: .
CDR3aa: CASSESGVDGYTF
CDR3nt: TGTGCCAGCAGTGAATCAGGGGTAGATGGCTACACCTTC

j_gene: TRBJ2-7
v_gene: TRBV11-1
abundance: .
d_gene: .
CDR3aa: CASSLLDGVNYEQYF
CDR3nt: TGTGCCAGCAGCTTACTGGACGGGGTAAACTACGAGCAGTACTTC

j_gene: TRBJ2-7
v_gene: TRBV6-5
abundance: few
d_gene: TRBD2
CDR3aa: CASSYSVISGLAGSHEQYF
CDR3nt: TGTGCCAGCAGTTACTCGGTAATCTCGGGACTAGCGGGGTCCCACGAGCAGTACTTC

j_gene: TRBJ2-4
v_gene: TRBV14
abundance: .
d_gene: TRBD1
CDR3aa: CASSKDRTGVQYF
CDR3nt: TGTGCCAGCAGCAAGGACAGGACTGGGGTGCAGTACTTC

j_gene: TRBJ2-3
v_gene: TRBV12-5
abundance: .
d_gene: TRBD2
CDR3aa: CASGGLAGFFDTDTQYF
CDR3nt: TGTGCTAGTGGGGGACTAGCGGGATTCTTCGACACAGATACGCAGTATTTT

j_gene: TRBJ1-6
v_gene: TRBV7-2
abundance: .
d_gene: TRBD1
CDR3aa: CASSQGTVGSPLHF
CDR3nt: TGTGCCAGCAGCCAAGGGACAGTGGGTTCACCCCTCCACTTT

j_gene: TRBJ2-6
v_gene: TRBV7-2
abundance: .
d_gene: TRBD2
CDR3aa: CASSPPGTRRSGANVLTF
CDR3nt: TGTGCCAGCAGCCCCCCCGGGACTAGGCGCTCTGGGGCCAACGTCCTGACTTTC

j_gene: TRBJ2-7
v_gene: TRBV29-1
abundance: .
d_gene: TRBD2
CDR3aa: CSVTRDYSYEQYF
CDR3nt: TGCAGCGTCACCCGGGACTATTCCTACGAGCAGTACTTC

j_gene: TRBJ2-5
v_gene: TRBV24-1
abundance: .
d_gene: .
CDR3aa: CATSDTGPGETQYF
CDR3nt: TGTGCCACCAGTGATACCGGGCCAGGGGAGACCCAGTACTTC

j_gene: TRBJ2-5
v_gene: TRBV3-1
abundance: .
d_gene: .
CDR3aa: CASSPLTSVETQYF
CDR3nt: TGTGCCAGCAGCCCATTAACTAGTGTCGAGACCCAGTACTTC

j_gene: TRBJ1-2
v_gene: TRBV12-3/TRBV12-4
abundance: .
d_gene: .
CDR3aa: CASSHGAQGHSGYTF
CDR3nt: TGTGCCAGCAGCCACGGGGCTCAGGGCCACTCAGGCTACACCTTC

j_gene: TRBJ2-5
v_gene: TRBV5-6
abundance: .
d_gene: .
CDR3aa: CASSPRDIWYQETQYF
CDR3nt: TGTGCCAGCAGCCCCCGGGACATTTGGTACCAAGAGACCCAGTACTTC

j_gene: TRBJ2-3
v_gene: TRBV6-4
abundance: many
d_gene: TRBD1
CDR3aa: CASSDGTGGSTDTQYF
CDR3nt: TGTGCCAGCAGTGACGGGACAGGGGGTAGCACAGATACGCAGTATTTT

j_gene: TRBJ2-3
v_gene: TRBV29-1
abundance: few
d_gene: .
CDR3aa: CSVRTIVGVRHTDTQYF
CDR3nt: TGCAGCGTTCGGACGATCGTAGGGGTGAGGCACACAGATACGCAGTATTTT

j_gene: TRBJ1-5
v_gene: TRBV7-3
abundance: .
d_gene: .
CDR3aa: CASSLQANQPQHF
CDR3nt: TGTGCCAGCAGCCTCCAGGCGAATCAGCCTCAGCATTTT

j_gene: TRBJ1-2
v_gene: TRBV29-1
abundance: few
d_gene: .
CDR3aa: CSVGGPNYGYTF
CDR3nt: TGCAGCGTTGGCGGTCCTAACTATGGCTACACCTTC

j_gene: TRBJ1-5
v_gene: TRBV10-3
abundance: .
d_gene: .
CDR3aa: CAIGGGGLNQPQHF
CDR3nt: TGTGCCATCGGGGGGGGAGGGCTCAATCAGCCCCAGCATTTT

j_gene: TRBJ1-1
v_gene: TRBV29-1
abundance: .
d_gene: .
CDR3aa: CSVGGWATEAFF
CDR3nt: TGCAGCGTTGGAGGTTGGGCGACTGAAGCTTTCTTT

j_gene: TRBJ1-6
v_gene: TRBV20-1
abundance: few
d_gene: .
CDR3aa: CSAILKGIRGSPLHF
CDR3nt: TGCAGTGCTATCCTCAAGGGAATTAGGGGTTCACCCCTCCACTTT

j_gene: TRBJ2-7
v_gene: TRBV20-1
abundance: .
d_gene: TRBD2
CDR3aa: CSAGGLAGVFKTYEQYF
CDR3nt: TGCAGTGCTGGCGGACTAGCGGGGGTTTTCAAGACCTACGAGCAGTACTTC

j_gene: TRBJ1-5
v_gene: TRBV6-2/TRBV6-3
abundance: few
d_gene: .
CDR3aa: CASSYSVSNQPQHF
CDR3nt: TGTGCCAGCAGTTACTCGGTTAGCAATCAGCCCCAGCATTTT

j_gene: TRBJ2-1
v_gene: TRBV7-9
abundance: .
d_gene: TRBD2
CDR3aa: CASVDDPGLLYNEQFF
CDR3nt: TGTGCCAGCGTGGACGACCCGGGACTACTTTACAATGAGCAGTTCTTC

j_gene: TRBJ1-1
v_gene: TRBV12-3/TRBV12-4
abundance: few
d_gene: TRBD1
CDR3aa: CASISDRWNTEAFF
CDR3nt: TGTGCCAGCATCTCGGACAGGTGGAACACTGAAGCTTTCTTT

j_gene: TRBJ2-3
v_gene: TRBV6-1
abundance: few
d_gene: TRBD2
CDR3aa: CASSGTDWTSGGPRRDTQYF
CDR3nt: TGTGCCAGCAGTGGGACAGACTGGACTAGCGGGGGACCTAGACGAGATACGCAGTATTTT

j_gene: TRBJ1-5
v_gene: TRBV20-1
abundance: few
d_gene: .
CDR3aa: CSARDPGGQPQHF
CDR3nt: TGCAGTGCTAGAGATCCGGGGGGGCAGCCCCAGCATTTT

j_gene: TRBJ2-7
v_gene: TRBV5-1
abundance: .
d_gene: .
CDR3aa: CASSWGWPYEQYF
CDR3nt: TGCGCCAGCAGCTGGGGATGGCCTTACGAGCAGTACTTC

j_gene: TRBJ2-7
v_gene: TRBV20-1
abundance: .
d_gene: TRBD2
CDR3aa: CSARRTSRSYEQYF
CDR3nt: TGCAGTGCCCGACGGACTAGCAGGTCCTACGAGCAGTACTTC

j_gene: TRBJ2-7
v_gene: TRBV2
abundance: few
d_gene: .
CDR3aa: CASSRGTTYEQYF
CDR3nt: TGTGCCAGCAGTCGGGGGACCACCTACGAGCAGTACTTC

j_gene: TRBJ2-6
v_gene: TRBV20-1
abundance: .
d_gene: .
CDR3aa: CSASQGTLGANVLTF
CDR3nt: TGCAGTGCTAGCCAGGGGACTTTGGGAGCCAACGTCCTGACTTTC

j_gene: TRBJ2-7
v_gene: TRBV12-3/TRBV12-4
abundance: .
d_gene: TRBD2
CDR3aa: CASSSGGSTYEQYF
CDR3nt: TGTGCCAGCAGCTCGGGGGGGTCCACCTACGAGCAGTACTTC

j_gene: TRBJ1-6
v_gene: TRBV6-6
abundance: .
d_gene: TRBD1
CDR3aa: CASTRTGTDNSPLHF
CDR3nt: TGTGCCAGCACCCGGACCGGGACAGATAATTCACCCCTCCACTTT

j_gene: TRBJ2-1
v_gene: TRBV7-2
abundance: .
d_gene: TRBD2
CDR3aa: CASTGRASGYEQFF
CDR3nt: TGTGCCAGCACCGGACGGGCTAGCGGGTACGAGCAGTTCTTC

j_gene: TRBJ1-2
v_gene: TRBV12-3/TRBV12-4
abundance: .
d_gene: .
CDR3aa: CASRFNGSTGYTF
CDR3nt: TGTGCCAGCAGGTTTAACGGGAGTACAGGCTACACCTTC

j_gene: TRBJ2-7
v_gene: TRBV11-2
abundance: .
d_gene: TRBD1
CDR3aa: CASSLPTGVGSYEQYF
CDR3nt: TGTGCCAGCAGCTTACCGACAGGGGTAGGGTCCTACGAGCAGTACTTC

j_gene: TRBJ1-2
v_gene: TRBV20-1
abundance: .
d_gene: .
CDR3aa: CSARAANYGYTF
CDR3nt: TGCAGTGCTAGGGCCGCGAACTATGGCTACACCTTC

j_gene: TRBJ1-1
v_gene: TRBV7-2
abundance: .
d_gene: .
CDR3aa: CASSLSTGQAFF
CDR3nt: TGTGCCAGCAGCCTTTCCACGGGGCAAGCTTTCTTT